This is a list of T cell receptor beta chains from one sample in a study of cytomegalovirus exposure and HLA in healthy donors. The assay was immunoSEQ multiplex PCR, and TCRdb's table has in-frame clones only and misses some. The table includes about 68,000 clones, roughly nine tenths detected once. The sequenced sample consisted of PBMCs. These receptors originate from a man between 18 and 29 years old in good health and CMV-seronegative. Each CDR3 is given without its conserved first and last residue. Rows may omit the clone size; those that give it use once, few, many or a size class.

clone size,V gene,J gene,CDR3 protein
NA,TRBV19,TRBJ2-1,ASSDPGYNEQF
NA,TRBV6-1,TRBJ1-2,ASSEVPTGGYGYT
NA,TRBV7-2,TRBJ2-7,ASSLRVAGGTSLITEQY
NA,TRBV15,TRBJ1-5,ATSSRTVYVQPQH
NA,TRBV28,TRBJ2-3,ASKLGGITDTQY
once,TRBV5-4,TRBJ1-3,ASSEQGPGNTIY
NA,TRBV5-1,TRBJ2-7,ASSLLAGAYEQY
NA,TRBV7-2,TRBJ1-1,ASSPVEGSEAF
NA,TRBV14,TRBJ1-5,ASSQVLEPTDSNQPQH
NA,TRBV6-5,TRBJ1-4,ASSRNGEKLF
NA,TRBV7-2,TRBJ1-1,ASSLYHTSLNTEAF
NA,TRBV11-3,TRBJ2-7,ASSAGDFEQY
NA,TRBV11-2,TRBJ2-7,ASTQSGNTYEQY
NA,TRBV19,TRBJ1-1,ASIDRWTEAF
few,TRBV6-1,TRBJ1-5,ASSRTGGNQPQH
NA,TRBV4-2,TRBJ2-1,ASSQDWTGKIYNEQF
NA,TRBV7-3,TRBJ2-7,ASSPGGQPYEQY
NA,TRBV30,TRBJ1-2,AWDRAGNYGYT
NA,TRBV2,TRBJ2-3,ASTAPPRDRGQDTQY
NA,TRBV19,TRBJ2-1,ASSIFGERGYNEQF
NA,TRBV19,TRBJ2-6,ASSAIQGSGANVLT
NA,TRBV7-7,TRBJ2-2,ASSFDTGAGELF
NA,TRBV6-4,TRBJ2-3,ASSDSAGVTDTQY
NA,TRBV5-3,TRBJ1-5,ARSLIRGRNQPQH
NA,TRBV5-1,TRBJ2-7,ASSVARGRTSGRAHEQY
NA,TRBV28,TRBJ1-2,ASSLRRQGVGYT
NA,TRBV1,TRBJ2-2,TSSQRLAETGELF
NA,TRBV28,TRBJ1-2,ASRAGAYGYT
NA,TRBV9,TRBJ2-1,ASSVEGRVNNEQF
NA,TRBV29-1,TRBJ2-7,SARQGHSYEQY
NA,TRBV5-1,TRBJ1-1,ASSLALQDSGTEAF
NA,TRBV27,TRBJ1-5,ASSLRPLRTLIGQETYSNQPQH
NA,TRBV18,TRBJ2-1,ASSPPSSSYNEQF
once,TRBV11-1,TRBJ2-7,ASSLDPYYEQY
once,TRBV27,TRBJ1-1,ASSFRGVGEAF
NA,TRBV7-9,TRBJ1-2,ASSSRESGRGYT
once,TRBV30,TRBJ2-1,AWSVVAGAKIYEQF
NA,TRBV5-1,TRBJ2-2,ASRLTGQGNTGELF
NA,TRBV11-3,TRBJ2-1,ASSLDSQYNEQF
NA,TRBV7-8,TRBJ2-1,ASSLEWDSGTGIINEQF
NA,TRBV5-1,TRBJ1-2,ASSLGQGEGYT
NA,TRBV27,TRBJ1-1,ASSSGTVNTEAF
NA,TRBV4-1,TRBJ1-2,ASNPTGNAPNYGYT
NA,TRBV7-2,TRBJ2-1,ASRYRGSSYNEQF
NA,TRBV30,TRBJ1-2,AWLRGITNYGYT